Detailed here is one TCR beta chain. The data are from a study of OX40 agonist ivuxolimab in advanced cancers. Looking at the study overall: Every 2 weeks, patients got intravenous ivuxolimab at one of six dose levels (0.01-10 mg/kg). Aged roughly 23 to 85 with a mean of approximately 57 years, they were about 80% male. Earlier treatment with anti-PD-1, anti-PD-L1 or anti-CTLA-4 was permitted, and approximately 38% had received some.

The method was immunoSEQ multiplex PCR; TCRdb's version includes in-frame clones alone and lacks a portion of them. The sample holds about 98,000 clones; around 92% are singletons and the top ten take around 0.28%. The V end lost 0 bases, the J end lost 2 bases, and 3 bases lay between the germline ends. The CDR3 extends over 12 amino acids. Germline CDR1 is SGHKS and CDR2 is YYEKEE (reference sequence). The genes are TRBV5-5 and TRBJ2-7; D gene uncertain. The sequence was obtained from an adult with an advanced solid tumor such as melanoma, head and neck, liver or kidney cancer. Sequenced material: CD4+ or CD8+ T cells sorted from blood, taken in a trial of the OX40 agonist ivuxolimab. In DNA, the CDR3 is TGTGCCAGCAGCTTGGGGGCCTACGAGCAGTACGTC. The encoded protein is CASSLGAYEQYV.